This T cell receptor (beta chain) was observed in a study of blood T cells in healthy people across ages. Using a J-beta primer mix together with a sample-barcoded 5' primer, a second PCR was run for about 6 to 11 cycles. TCRdb itself ran the 5' RACE reads through MiXCR, one entry per CDR3 protein. The table shows hundreds of thousands of distinct CDR3 sequences, with about three fifths occurring only once. The CDR3 length is 15 residues. Germline V lookup: CDR1 LNHNV, CDR2 YYDKDF (reference sequence). The clonotype comes from a man aged 30 to 45 in good health. The chain has TRBV15 and TRBJ2-4; D may be TRBD1 (5 bases). The end of the DNA fits TRBJ2-7 better, so the J call may be wrong. Sequenced sample: blood. CDR3 protein: CATSRKTQGGYEQYF. CDR3 bases: TGTGCCACCAGCAGAAAAACCCAGGGTGGGTACGAGCAGTACTTC.